Listed below are T cell receptor beta chains from one sample, sequenced in a study of blood T cell repertoires in COVID-19. Produced via immunoSEQ multiplex PCR; TCRdb's table is partial and in-frame only. The table lists 350,000 or so clones, about 88% of them singletons. The sequencing sample was made of PBMCs or T cells enriched from blood (not recorded which). These receptors came from a woman aged 30 to 39 who had been exposed to COVID-19. Each CDR3 is given with its conserved first and last residue. The order of the fields is D gene, V gene, clone size, J gene, CDR3 protein, CDR3 DNA. A D gene is named only where the DNA matches it firmly. The size of a clone is reported for some rows only, either as once, few or many, or as a class for expanded clones.

D: .; V: TRBV19; size: .; J: TRBJ2-1; CDR3: CASSRSVFYDSEQFF; DNA: TGTGCCAGTAGTAGATCCGTGTTTTACGATAGTGAGCAGTTCTTC
D: TRBD1; V: TRBV20-1; size: .; J: TRBJ1-5; CDR3: CSASRGTGDSGPQHF; DNA: TGCAGTGCTAGTAGGGGGACAGGGGACTCGGGGCCCCAGCATTTT
D: TRBD1; V: TRBV28; size: .; J: TRBJ1-2; CDR3: CASSFPGPKGGADYGYTF; DNA: TGTGCCAGCAGTTTCCCCGGCCCAAAAGGGGGCGCGGACTATGGCTACACCTTC
D: .; V: TRBV19; size: .; J: TRBJ2-5; CDR3: CASSIMFGTGMGETQYF; DNA: TGTGCCAGTAGTATTATGTTCGGGACTGGGATGGGAGAGACCCAGTACTTC
D: TRBD2; V: TRBV15; size: few; J: TRBJ2-2; CDR3: CATSSPNSGSDTGELFF; DNA: TGTGCCACCAGCAGCCCAAATAGCGGGAGCGACACCGGGGAGCTGTTTTTT
D: TRBD1; V: TRBV3-1/TRBV3-2; size: few; J: TRBJ2-1; CDR3: CASSLRDRGPAQYNEQFF; DNA: TGTGCCAGCAGCCTCCGGGACAGGGGGCCGGCCCAATACAATGAGCAGTTCTTC
D: .; V: TRBV6-5; size: .; J: TRBJ1-1; CDR3: CASRPAVGGSNEAFF; DNA: TGTGCCAGCAGACCCGCCGTTGGGGGGTCTAATGAAGCTTTCTTT
D: TRBD2; V: TRBV19; size: .; J: TRBJ2-3; CDR3: CASSIYGLAGGPGDTQYF; DNA: TGTGCCAGTAGTATATACGGACTAGCGGGAGGGCCAGGAGATACGCAGTATTTT
D: TRBD1; V: TRBV19; size: .; J: TRBJ1-3; CDR3: CASTLDRVPGNTIYF; DNA: TGTGCCAGTACCCTGGACAGGGTCCCTGGAAACACCATATATTTT
D: TRBD2; V: TRBV5-1; size: .; J: TRBJ2-1; CDR3: CASSFTRLAGALTPNEQFF; DNA: TGCGCCAGCAGCTTTACTCGACTAGCGGGAGCTCTAACACCCAATGAGCAGTTCTTC
D: TRBD2; V: TRBV10-3; size: .; J: TRBJ2-7; CDR3: CAISERISGRPYEQYF; DNA: TGTGCCATCAGTGAGCGGATTAGCGGGCGACCCTACGAGCAGTACTTC
D: .; V: TRBV5-6; size: .; J: TRBJ1-4; CDR3: CASSLGGLNEKLFF; DNA: TGTGCCAGCAGCTTGGGAGGTCTTAATGAAAAACTGTTTTTT
D: TRBD2; V: TRBV9; size: .; J: TRBJ2-1; CDR3: CASSVASGRVNEQFF; DNA: TGTGCCAGCAGCGTGGCTAGCGGGAGGGTCAATGAGCAGTTCTTC
D: .; V: TRBV9; size: .; J: TRBJ2-7; CDR3: CASSGTEQGFEQYF; DNA: TGTGCCAGCAGCGGAACAGAACAGGGTTTCGAGCAGTACTTC
D: .; V: TRBV10-3; size: .; J: TRBJ1-3; CDR3: CAISESQEISGNTIYF; DNA: TGTGCCATCAGTGAGTCTCAGGAAATCTCTGGAAACACCATATATTTT
D: .; V: TRBV6-5; size: .; J: TRBJ2-2; CDR3: CASSSLNTGELFF; DNA: TGTGCCAGCAGTTCCTTGAACACCGGGGAGCTGTTTTTT
D: TRBD1; V: TRBV20-1; size: .; J: TRBJ1-5; CDR3: CSAQGGQPQHF; DNA: TGCAGTGCTCAGGGGGGTCAGCCCCAGCATTTT
D: .; V: TRBV7-9; size: .; J: TRBJ1-6; CDR3: CASSLATPRNSPLHF; DNA: TGTGCCAGCAGCTTAGCCACCCCTCGGAATTCACCCCTCCACTTT
D: TRBD2; V: TRBV4-2; size: once; J: TRBJ2-7; CDR3: CASSPELAAYEQYF; DNA: TGTGCCAGCAGCCCCGAGCTAGCGGCCTACGAGCAGTACTTC
D: .; V: TRBV5-6; size: .; J: TRBJ2-5; CDR3: CASSPGSQETQYF; DNA: TGTGCCAGCAGCCCCGGGAGCCAAGAGACCCAGTACTTC
D: TRBD1; V: TRBV19; size: .; J: TRBJ1-3; CDR3: CASLQGTSGNTIYF; DNA: TGTGCCAGTCTACAGGGGACTTCTGGAAACACCATATATTTT
D: TRBD1; V: TRBV10-2; size: .; J: TRBJ1-4; CDR3: CASTKDRIEKLFF; DNA: TGCGCCAGCACTAAGGACAGGATCGAAAAACTGTTTTTT
D: .; V: TRBV7-9; size: once; J: TRBJ2-1; CDR3: CASSSRGERGSNEQFF; DNA: TGTGCCAGCAGCTCCCGCGGGGAGAGGGGCTCCAATGAGCAGTTCTTC
D: .; V: TRBV27; size: .; J: TRBJ1-3; CDR3: CASSKQGFGNTIYF; DNA: TGTGCCAGCAGCAAGCAGGGATTTGGAAACACCATATATTTT
D: .; V: TRBV10-3; size: .; J: TRBJ2-5; CDR3: CAISELVAETQYF; DNA: TGTGCCATCAGTGAGTTGGTAGCCGAGACCCAGTACTTC
D: .; V: TRBV3-1/TRBV3-2; size: .; J: TRBJ2-3; CDR3: CASSQASTDTQYF; DNA: TGTGCCAGCAGCCAGGCTAGCACAGATACGCAGTATTTT
D: TRBD2; V: TRBV27; size: .; J: TRBJ2-1; CDR3: CASSVPDKIAGGNEQFF; DNA: TGTGCCAGCAGTGTTCCGGATAAGATAGCGGGAGGGAATGAGCAGTTCTTC
D: .; V: TRBV28; size: .; J: TRBJ1-1; CDR3: CASSLWGRSRAFF; DNA: TGTGCCAGCAGTTTATGGGGGAGATCGAGGGCTTTCTTT
D: TRBD2; V: TRBV3-1/TRBV3-2; size: .; J: TRBJ2-7; CDR3: CASSRSGLAGGQHEQYF; DNA: TGTGCCAGCAGCAGAAGTGGACTAGCGGGAGGCCAACACGAGCAGTACTTC
D: .; V: TRBV2; size: .; J: TRBJ2-2; CDR3: CASSRDDTGELFF; DNA: TGTGCCAGCAGCCGGGATGACACCGGGGAGCTGTTTTTT
D: .; V: TRBV5-8; size: .; J: TRBJ1-5; CDR3: CASSRLGQNSNQPQHF; DNA: TGTGCCAGCAGCCGACTGGGACAAAATAGCAATCAGCCCCAGCATTTT
D: TRBD1; V: TRBV11-2; size: .; J: TRBJ2-6; CDR3: CASSRSGQGAGANVLTF; DNA: TGTGCCAGCAGCCGCTCGGGACAGGGGGCTGGGGCCAACGTCCTGACTTTC
D: .; V: TRBV7-3; size: .; J: TRBJ2-1; CDR3: CASSPGSPAEQFF; DNA: TGTGCCAGCAGCCCGGGGTCCCCAGCCGAGCAGTTCTTC
D: .; V: TRBV21-1; size: once; J: TRBJ2-5; CDR3: CASSKLGRETQYF; DNA: TGTGCCAGCAGCAAACTGGGGCGAGAGACCCAGTACTTC
D: .; V: TRBV6-5; size: .; J: TRBJ1-5; CDR3: CASSWGGNQPQHF; DNA: TGTGCCAGCTCCTGGGGGGGCAATCAGCCCCAGCATTTT
D: .; V: TRBV10-3; size: .; J: TRBJ2-5; CDR3: CAISAGALNQETQYF; DNA: TGTGCCATCAGTGCAGGGGCGTTAAACCAAGAGACCCAGTACTTC
D: .; V: TRBV5-1; size: .; J: TRBJ1-1; CDR3: CASVREGGTEAFF; DNA: TGCGCCAGCGTGAGGGAAGGGGGCACTGAAGCTTTCTTT
D: .; V: TRBV3-1/TRBV3-2; size: .; J: TRBJ2-7; CDR3: CASSQDRAGHEQYF; DNA: TGTGCCAGCAGCCAAGATCGGGCAGGGCACGAGCAGTACTTC
D: .; V: TRBV6-6; size: .; J: TRBJ2-1; CDR3: CASSYRRDFQFF; DNA: TGTGCCAGCAGTTATCGCCGGGACTTCCAGTTCTTC
D: TRBD2; V: TRBV19; size: once; J: TRBJ2-7; CDR3: CASTGGPRGSSYEQYF; DNA: TGTGCCAGTACTGGAGGTCCCCGCGGGAGCTCCTACGAGCAGTACTTC
D: .; V: TRBV29-1; size: .; J: TRBJ2-2; CDR3: CSVLEGASGELFF; DNA: TGCAGCGTTCTGGAGGGGGCTAGCGGGGAGCTGTTTTTT